The 13 T cell receptor beta chains in this list originate from one sample, sequenced in a study of T cells in Graves' hyperthyroidism and ophthalmopathy (dated by TCRdb to between 2018 and 2021). Libraries were constructed by multiplex PCR. TCRdb names Illumina HiSeq 2000 as the instrument used. Amplification of TCR beta CDR3 regions was carried out from RNA transcripts. For the first round of RT-PCR on the TCR CDR3, the HTBI primer set was used together with the Qiagen OneStep RT-PCR kit. TCRdb cleaned the public reads at Q25 with fastp, built clones with MiXCR and kept in-frame beta chains. Every entry covers one CDR3 protein and lists the most common genes and DNA from its rows. Recorded for this sample are 400,000 to 600,000 distinct CDR3 sequences; about 20% of them occurred a single time. Of the sample, about 30% is held by the ten largest clones. Sequences were obtained from blood. The receptors derive from a young man with Graves' hyperthyroidism.

There are many counts of this clonotype. The V gene is TRBV6-1, the J gene TRBJ1-5; D remains ambiguous. The CDR3 runs to 13 residues. The germline V gene encodes CDR1 MNHNS and CDR2 SASEGT. V was pared by 7 bases and J by 3 bases, with 10 bases between. The CDR3 DNA reads TGTGCCAGCACACTTTCAGTCAATCAGCCCCAGCATTTT. The encoded protein is CASTLSVNQPQHF.

This clonotype was seen repeatedly, ten times or more. The rearrangement joins TRBV27 to TRBJ1-4; maybe TRBD1 (6 bases). From germline, CDR1 is MNHEY and CDR2 SMNVEV (reference sequence). Trimming took off 10 bases at V and 8 bases at J, with 14 bases between the two ends. CDR3 length equals 12 residues. The CDR3 DNA reads as TGTGCCACTGGGGGGCGCGGGGAAAAACTGTTTTTT. Translating gives CATGGRGEKLFF.

This clonotype has just one count. Here the CDR3 DNA reads TGTGCCAGCATTCTTCTCGGACCGTTCTCCTACGAGCAGTACTTC. Its protein is CASILLGPFSYEQYF. The V call is TRBV12-3 or TRBV12-4, the J call TRBJ2-7; D uncertain. Trimming cost V 7 bases and J 0 bases, with 16 bases left between them. This CDR3 is built from 15 residues.

This clonotype was observed at least ten times. The V call is TRBV6-1, the J call TRBJ1-2; D is possibly TRBD1 (6 bases). Trimming took off 0 bases at V and 4 bases at J, with 15 bases between the two ends. CDR1 is MNHNS, CDR2 SASEGT, per germline. This CDR3 is built from 16 residues. The CDR3 DNA sequence: TGTGCCAGCAGTGAAGCGGAGGGGGGCTTTGGCTATGGCTACACCTTC. This translates into CASSEAEGGFGYGYTF.

The gene calls are TRBV30 and TRBJ2-6; D ambiguous. V shed 5 bases and J shed 0 bases, with 5 bases lying between them. Germline CDR1 reads GTSNPN; CDR2 reads SVGIG (reference sequence). This CDR3 has 13 residues. CDR3 residues: CAWGDSGANVLTF. In DNA, the CDR3 is TGTGCCTGGGGGGACTCTGGGGCCAACGTCCTGACTTTC.

This clonotype was seen many times. This chain connects TRBV12-5 to TRBJ1-5; 9 bases map to TRBD1. Germline CDR1 reads LGHNT; CDR2 reads FRNRAP. V shed 1 base, J shed 3 bases, and the junction held 4 bases outside the gene matches. The CDR3 covers 16 residues. Here the CDR3 DNA reads TGTGCTAGTGGTTTGGGGACAGGGGTAGTCAATCAGCCCCAGCATTTT. Its translation is CASGLGTGVVNQPQHF.

This clonotype was recorded many times. The V call is TRBV28, the J call TRBJ2-7; 8 bases map to TRBD1. This CDR3 region has 15 residues. The V gene's germline CDR1 is MDHEN and CDR2 SYDVKM. V lost 6 bases and J lost 0; bases outside the gene matches: 7. The CDR3 DNA follows: TGTGCCAGCAGAGCTTACAGGGGGATCTCCTACGAGCAGTACTTC. This codes for CASRAYRGISYEQYF.

J is TRBJ2-4 and V is TRBV12-3 or TRBV12-4; a possible D gene is TRBD1 (6 bases). CDR3 length: 14 residues. V was trimmed by 7 bases and J by 1 base, leaving 11 bases between them. CDR3 nucleotides: TGTGCCAGCACCCAAGGACAGGCCAAAAACATTCAGTACTTC. It is translated as CASTQGQAKNIQYF.

There are many counts of this clonotype. Here the CDR3 omits its conserved ending phenylalanine or tryptophan, so a read error is the likely source. The chain employs TRBV12-3 or TRBV12-4 and TRBJ1-1; TRBD1 might be the D (5 bases). This CDR3 has 13 amino acids. V dropped 3 bases and J dropped 3 bases, with 8 bases sitting between them. The CDR3 sequence: CASSFQGDTEAFL. The CDR3 nucleotides are TGTGCCAGCAGTTTCCAGGGTGACACTGAAGCTTTCCTT.

This clonotype was seen more than once but under ten times. The chain combines TRBV5-4 with TRBJ2-3; D is unresolved. V lost 1 base and J lost 4, with 7 bases in between. The CDR3 is 13 residues long. Germline assignment: CDR1 SGHNT and CDR2 YYREEE (reference sequence). CDR3 coding DNA: TGTGCCAGCAGCTTGAAAGGTGCAGATACGCAGTATTTT. It is translated as CASSLKGADTQYF. Full variable domain (outside the CDR3, taken from reference TRBV5-4 and TRBJ2-3): ETGVTQSPTHLIKTRGQQVTLRCSSQSGHNTVSWYQQALGQGPQFIFQYYREEENGRGNFPPRFSGLQFPNYSSELNVNALELDDSALYLCASSLKGADTQYFGPGTRLTVL.

The chain carries TRBV30 and TRBJ1-5, with D possibly being TRBD1 (5 bases). Germline loops: CDR1 GTSNPN, CDR2 SVGIG (reference sequence). The CDR3 covers 13 residues. Trimming took 2 bases from V and 5 from J, leaving 10 bases between them. CDR3: CAWSLGVDQPQHF. The CDR3, as DNA: TGTGCCTGGAGTCTGGGGGTGGATCAGCCCCAGCATTTT.

Many counts were recorded for this clonotype. The chain recombines TRBV6-5 with TRBJ1-2; D is unclear. The germline V gene encodes CDR1 MNHEY and CDR2 SVGAGI. The CDR3 has 12 residues. V was pared by 2 bases and J by 3 bases, with 4 bases between. The CDR3 reads CASSYGDYGYTF. The CDR3 region has the DNA TGTGCCAGCAGTTACGGTGACTATGGCTACACCTTC.

This clonotype was seen ten or more times. This chain links TRBV12-3 or TRBV12-4 with TRBJ1-1, with 9 positions matching TRBD1. V was pared by 8 bases and J by 2 bases, with 6 bases of the junction left unmatched. The length of the CDR3 is 14 residues. The CDR3 sequence: CASGDRDSNTEAFF. Written as DNA, the CDR3 is TGTGCCAGCGGGGACAGGGACAGCAACACTGAAGCTTTCTTT.